One and the same sample provided the 29 T cell receptor beta chains below, sequenced in a study of OX40 agonist ivuxolimab in advanced cancers. Only in-frame clones appear in the TCRdb table, and some are missing; sequencing was by immunoSEQ multiplex PCR. The sample shows around 140,000 clones, under 95% of them seen only once. Material: CD4+ or CD8+ T cells sorted from blood, obtained in a trial of the OX40 agonist ivuxolimab. These receptors were taken from an adult with an advanced solid tumor such as melanoma, head and neck, liver or kidney cancer.

The chain carries TRBV7-2 and TRBJ2-1, with D tentatively TRBD2 (6 bases). Trimming stripped 1 base from V and 9 bases from J, with 13 bases between. Germline CDR1 is SGHTA and CDR2 is FQGNSA. The CDR3 is made up of 14 amino acids. CDR3 amino acids: CASSLGGGPTEQFF. The CDR3 DNA reads as TGTGCCAGCAGCTTAGGGGGAGGCCCTACTGAGCAGTTCTTC.

This rearrangement joins TRBV7-9 to TRBJ1-5, with a possible D match to TRBD1 (6 bases). Trimming removed 1 base from V and 6 bases from J, with 7 bases in between. The germline V gene has CDR1 SEHNR and CDR2 FQNEAQ (reference sequence). The CDR3 runs 13 residues. The CDR3 loop is CASSLDRVQPQHF. The CDR3 nucleotides are TGTGCCAGCAGCTTAGACAGGGTTCAGCCCCAGCATTTT.

Points on this clone: One end of the junction is discordant with germline, which a read error may explain. This chain uses TRBV4-1 with TRBJ2-7, with 8 bases aligning to TRBD1. Looked up from germline, CDR1 is MGHRA and CDR2 is YSYEKL. The CDR3 spans 15 residues. The CDR3 sequence: CASSPSRDRPYEQHF. The CDR3 DNA sequence: TGCGCCAGCAGCCCCTCCCGGGACAGGCCATACGAGCAGCACTTC.

This clone was seen more than once but under ten times. The chain joins TRBV19 to TRBJ1-5; D unclear. Per the germline V gene, CDR1 is LNHDA and CDR2 is SQIVND (reference sequence). Between the trimmed V and J ends, which lost 6 bases and 7 bases, there was a span of 16 bases. This CDR3 contains 14 residues. The chain's CDR3 is CASRSPELWQPQHF. CDR3 in DNA: TGTGCCAGTAGATCGCCGGAGCTTTGGCAGCCCCAGCATTTT.

The chain carries TRBV7-6 and TRBJ2-5; no definite D call. CDR3 length: 12 amino acids. Trimming removed 3 bases at V and 5 bases at J, with 7 bases between. Germline V gene data show CDR1 as SGHVS and CDR2 as FNYEAQ. Written as DNA, the CDR3 is TGTGCCAGCAGCTTTCAGGAGGAGACCCAGTACTTC. Encoded protein: CASSFQEETQYF.

The chain combines TRBV11-2 with TRBJ2-1; a possible D gene is TRBD2 (7 bases). The germline V gene has CDR1 SGHAT and CDR2 FQNNGV. The V and J ends lost 3 bases and 0 bases respectively, with 21 bases between them. The CDR3 runs 19 residues. CDR3 sequence reads: CASSLEPAGALSSYNEQFF. Here the CDR3 DNA reads TGTGCCAGCAGCTTGGAGCCCGCGGGGGCCCTTAGCTCCTACAATGAGCAGTTCTTC.

This clone was recorded a few times. This rearrangement joins TRBV7-6 to TRBJ2-7; D unresolved. V was trimmed by 0 bases and J by 7 bases, leaving 7 bases between them. This CDR3 is built from 12 residues. CDR1 and CDR2 (germline): SGHVS, FNYEAQ. CDR3 nucleotide sequence: TGTGCCAGCAGCTTAGCCCCGGAGGAGCAGTACTTC. This sequence encodes CASSLAPEEQYF.

V and J are TRBV7-3 and TRBJ2-5, with D perhaps TRBD2 (6 bases). V shed 3 bases and J shed 3 bases, with 8 bases lying between them. This CDR3 comprises 13 residues. The germline V gene encodes CDR1 SGHTA and CDR2 FQGTGA. The CDR3 spells CASSFTGEETQYF. In nucleotides, the CDR3 is TGTGCCAGCAGCTTCACGGGAGAAGAGACCCAGTACTTC.

The genes are TRBV6-5 and TRBJ2-3, with 7 bases identical to TRBD1. In germline, CDR1 is MNHEY, CDR2 SVGAGI. The V and J ends lost 5 bases and 3 bases, in that order; junction bases with no gene match: 5. The CDR3 contains 14 residues. This chain's CDR3 is CASSTQGFTDTQYF. CDR3 in DNA: TGTGCCAGCAGTACACAGGGGTTTACAGATACGCAGTATTTT.

The V gene is TRBV19, the J gene TRBJ1-2, with no clear D. The V and J ends lost 0 bases and 7 bases respectively, with 6 bases between them. Germline-derived CDR1 and CDR2 are LNHDA and SQIVND (reference sequence). CDR3 size: 12 residues. The DNA of the CDR3 is TGTGCCAGTAGTATAGAGCGCGGTGGCTACACCTTC. This sequence encodes CASSIERGGYTF.

This sequence joins TRBV7-9 and TRBJ1-4; D not certain. Germline CDR1 reads SEHNR; CDR2 reads FQNEAQ (reference sequence). V shed 5 bases and J shed 11 bases, with 21 bases lying between them. The CDR3 is made up of 15 amino acids. DNA for the CDR3: TGTGCCAGCAGCCTCATCAAGGGCCCTCCCGAGAAACTGTTTTTT. It translates to CASSLIKGPPEKLFF. The full variable domain, its missing parts supplied by reference TRBV7-9 and TRBJ1-4, is DTGVSQNPRHKITKRGQNVTFRCDPISEHNRLYWYRQTLGQGPEFLTYFQNEAQLEKSRLLSDRFSAERPKGSFSTLEIQRTEQGDSAMYLCASSLIKGPPEKLFFGSGTQLSVL.

The chain joins TRBV5-6 to TRBJ2-6; a weak D match, TRBD1 (5 bases). This CDR3 contains 16 residues. CDR1 is SGHDT and CDR2 is YYEEEE in the germline V gene. V was trimmed by 4 bases and J by 4 bases, leaving 15 bases between them. This CDR3 is CASSRAQVSGANVLTF. The DNA for the CDR3 is TGTGCCAGCAGCAGAGCACAGGTCTCCGGGGCCAACGTCCTGACTTTC.

The V call is TRBV6-1, the J call TRBJ1-1; 7 bases map to TRBD1. The germline V gene encodes CDR1 MNHNS and CDR2 SASEGT. The trim removed 4 bases at V and 1 base at J, leaving 6 bases unmatched. The CDR3 totals 15 residues. This CDR3 is CASSGPGTANTEAFF. The CDR3 DNA is TGTGCCAGCAGTGGGCCCGGGACAGCGAACACTGAAGCTTTCTTT.

This chain connects TRBV5-1 to TRBJ2-3; TRBD1 aligns across 10 bases. The CDR3 has 16 residues. CDR1 and CDR2 from the germline V gene are SGHRS and YFSETQ. V was clipped by 3 bases and J by 4 bases; unmatched bases: 8. The CDR3 nucleotides are TGCGCCAGCAGCTCGTTGGGACAGGGGTTGTCAGATACGCAGTATTTT. This encodes CASSSLGQGLSDTQYF. Variable domain in full (rest from reference TRBV5-1 and TRBJ2-3): KAGVTQTPRYLIKTRGQQVTLSCSPISGHRSVSWYQQTPGQGLQFLFEYFSETQRNKGNFPGRFSGRQFSNSRSEMNVSTLELGDSALYLCASSSLGQGLSDTQYFGPGTRLTVL.

The rearrangement links TRBV6-6 to TRBJ1-4; D remains ambiguous. This CDR3 comprises 14 residues. V lost 5 bases, J lost 0 bases, and 7 bases lay in between. Germline CDR1 is MNHNY and CDR2 is SVGAGI (reference sequence). The CDR3 DNA is TGTGCCAGCAGTCTACCAGCAACTAATGAAAAACTGTTTTTT. The encoded protein is CASSLPATNEKLFF.

V usage is TRBV4-3 and J usage is TRBJ1-4; D call uncertain. V was trimmed by 3 bases and J by 0 bases, leaving 2 bases between them. The CDR3 has 13 residues. Germline values: CDR1 LGHNA, CDR2 YSLEER. This chain's CDR3 is CASSQATNEKLFF. The CDR3 region has the DNA TGCGCCAGCAGCCAGGCAACTAATGAAAAACTGTTTTTT.

The J gene is TRBJ1-4, the V gene TRBV19; 7 bases agree with TRBD1. V was clipped by 0 bases and J by 7 bases; unmatched bases: 17. CDR3 length: 19 amino acids. From germline, CDR1 is LNHDA and CDR2 SQIVND (reference sequence). This CDR3 is CASSIDRPVFRGGSEKLFF. CDR3 nucleotides: TGTGCCAGTAGTATAGATCGGCCAGTTTTCCGAGGGGGCAGTGAAAAACTGTTTTTT.

This chain joins TRBV9 and TRBJ2-1; D may be TRBD1 (6 bases). CDR3 length equals 16 residues. Germline-derived CDR1 and CDR2 are SGDLS and YYNGEE. Trimming left V 1 base short and J 2 bases short, with 13 bases between. In DNA form, the CDR3 reads TGTGCCAGCAGCGTACAGACAGGACCCACCTACAATGAGCAGTTCTTC. Residues: CASSVQTGPTYNEQFF. Full variable domain (missing parts from reference TRBV9 and TRBJ2-1): DSGVTQTPKHLITATGQRVTLRCSPRSGDLSVYWYQQSLDQGLQFLIQYYNGEERAKGNILERFSAQQFPDLHSELNLSSLELGDSALYFCASSVQTGPTYNEQFFGPGTRLTVL.

The rearrangement joins TRBV11-2 to TRBJ1-2; TRBD1 agrees at 7 bases. The CDR3 runs 16 residues. The V gene end was trimmed by 4 bases and the J gene end by 1 base; junction bases not matched to a gene: 9. Germline-derived CDR1 and CDR2 are SGHAT and FQNNGV. The chain's CDR3 is CASSSSRQGLNYGYTF. For the CDR3, the DNA is TGTGCCAGCAGCTCCTCTAGACAGGGACTTAACTATGGCTACACCTTC.

The chain has TRBV28 and TRBJ1-4, with 8 bases fitting TRBD1. The CDR3 runs 16 residues. Trimming cost V 8 bases and J 8 bases; bases outside gene matches: 16. From germline, CDR1 is MDHEN and CDR2 SYDVKM. CDR3 in amino acids: CASRTKIRGPAEKLFF. In DNA form, the CDR3 reads TGTGCCAGCCGTACCAAGATCAGGGGGCCCGCGGAAAAACTGTTTTTT.

This clone was observed once. V and J are TRBV30 and TRBJ1-2; D unresolved. Trimming took 3 bases from V and 13 from J, leaving 15 bases between them. This CDR3 is built from 11 residues. Germline CDR1 and CDR2: GTSNPN and SVGIG (reference sequence). The CDR3 coding sequence is TGTGCCTGGAGCCCGATGGGGTCCTCCACCTTC. Protein: CAWSPMGSSTF.

CDR3 bases: TGCGCCAGCAGCTGGGGGTCGACAGGGGGCGCAAAGACCGGGGAGCTGTTTTTT. Translated: CASSWGSTGGAKTGELFF. The chain uses TRBV5-1 and TRBJ2-2; 10 bases line up with TRBD1. This CDR3 has 18 amino acids. Germline V gives CDR1 SGHRS, CDR2 YFSETQ. Trimming at V came to 3 bases and at J to 5 bases, leaving 13 bases not matched to a gene.

This chain uses TRBV9 with TRBJ1-2; 8 bases align to TRBD1. V lost 4 bases, J lost 4 bases, and 9 bases stayed unmatched. Per the germline V gene, CDR1 is SGDLS and CDR2 is YYNGEE. The CDR3 is 15 residues long. In nucleotides, the CDR3 is TGTGCCAGCAGCTCCCCACAGGGGGTGGGCTATGGCTACACCTTC. This codes for CASSSPQGVGYGYTF.

The V and J genes are TRBV14 and TRBJ2-3; 7 positions match TRBD1. The junction had 6 bases not matched to a gene; V was cut back by 1 base and J by 5 bases. Germline V CDR1 and CDR2: SGHDN, FVKESK. The CDR3 sequence is 15 residues long. The CDR3 sequence is CASSQVGGARDTQYF. In DNA, the CDR3 is TGTGCCAGCAGCCAAGTAGGGGGCGCGAGAGATACGCAGTATTTT.

The rearrangement links TRBV27 to TRBJ1-1; possibly TRBD1 for D (6 bases). Trimming took 5 bases from V and 4 from J, leaving 17 bases between them. CDR1 and CDR2 from the germline V gene are MNHEY and SMNVEV (reference sequence). This CDR3 has 15 amino acids. The CDR3 nucleotides read TGTGCCAGCAGTCTCTGGGGGGGGCTGGGCACTGAAGCTTTCTTT. Translated, it gives CASSLWGGLGTEAFF.

The J gene is TRBJ1-6, the V gene TRBV7-2; D is unresolved. The CDR3 is 14 amino acids. V lost 0 bases and J 7 bases, leaving 7 bases between the germline ends. Germline assignment: CDR1 SGHTA and CDR2 FQGNSA. In DNA form, the CDR3 reads TGTGCCAGCAGCTTAGCGCGCCCGAATTCACCCCTCCACTTT. It is translated as CASSLARPNSPLHF.

The rearrangement uses TRBV4-3 and TRBJ2-3; the D is unclear. This CDR3 has 13 residues. Trimming stripped 1 base from V and 4 bases from J, with 6 bases between. The germline gives CDR1 LGHNA, CDR2 YSLEER. The CDR3 here is CASSQGQADTQYF. The DNA of the CDR3 is TGCGCCAGCAGCCAAGGTCAGGCAGATACGCAGTATTTT.

This chain connects TRBV7-2 to TRBJ1-2; TRBD1 is a possible D gene (6 bases). Deletions cut 5 bases from V and 4 bases from J, with 14 bases between. CDR3 length: 14 residues. CDR1 is SGHTA and CDR2 is FQGNSA in the germline V gene. The CDR3 DNA follows: TGTGCCAGCAGCGGTGACAGGATAGGCTATGGCTACACCTTC. Amino acid sequence: CASSGDRIGYGYTF.

V gene TRBV7-7 combines with J gene TRBJ2-2; 8 nucleotides line up with TRBD1. The CDR3 covers 13 residues. CDR1 and CDR2 (germline): SSHAT, FNYEAQ (reference sequence). J was trimmed by 5 bases and V by 7 bases; bases with no gene match: 3. CDR3 nucleotide sequence: TGTGCCAGCACGACAGGGGAGACCGGGGAGCTGTTTTTT. Translation: CASTTGETGELFF.